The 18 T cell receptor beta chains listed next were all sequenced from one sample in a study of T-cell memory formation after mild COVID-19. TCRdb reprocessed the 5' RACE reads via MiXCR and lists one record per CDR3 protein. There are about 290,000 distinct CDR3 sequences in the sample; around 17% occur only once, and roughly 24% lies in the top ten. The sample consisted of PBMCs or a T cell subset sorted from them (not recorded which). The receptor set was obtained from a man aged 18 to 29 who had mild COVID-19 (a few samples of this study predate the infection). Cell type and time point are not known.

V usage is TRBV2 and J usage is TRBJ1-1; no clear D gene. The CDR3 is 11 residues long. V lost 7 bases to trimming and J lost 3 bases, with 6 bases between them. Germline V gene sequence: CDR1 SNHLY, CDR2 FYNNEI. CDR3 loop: CASKVDTEAFF. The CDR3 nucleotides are TGTGCCAGCAAGGTGGACACTGAAGCTTTCTTT.

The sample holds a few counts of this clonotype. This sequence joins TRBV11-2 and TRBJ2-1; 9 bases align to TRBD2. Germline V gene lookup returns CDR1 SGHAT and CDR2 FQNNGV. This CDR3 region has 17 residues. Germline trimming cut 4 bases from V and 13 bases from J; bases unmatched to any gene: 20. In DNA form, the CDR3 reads TGTGCCAGCAGCTCTCCCGGGAGGCGGGCGGGGGGGTTCATACAGTTCTTC. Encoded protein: CASSSPGRRAGGFIQFF. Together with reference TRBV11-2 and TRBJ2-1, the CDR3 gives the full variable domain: EAGVAQSPRYKIIEKRQSVAFWCNPISGHATLYWYQQILGQGPKLLIQFQNNGVVDDSQLPKDRFSAERLKGVDSTLKIQPAKLEDSAVYLCASSSPGRRAGGFIQFFGPGTRLTVL.

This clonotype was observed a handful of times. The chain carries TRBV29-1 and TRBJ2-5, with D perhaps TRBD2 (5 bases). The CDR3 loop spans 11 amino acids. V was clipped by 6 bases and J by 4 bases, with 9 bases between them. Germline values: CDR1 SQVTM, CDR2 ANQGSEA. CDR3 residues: CSVPSGETQYF. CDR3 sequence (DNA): TGCAGCGTCCCAAGCGGAGAGACCCAGTACTTC. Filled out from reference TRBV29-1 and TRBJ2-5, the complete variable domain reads SAVISQKPSRDICQRGTSLTIQCQVDSQVTMMFWYRQQPGQSLTLIATANQGSEATYESGFVIDKFPISRPNLTFSTLTVSNMSPEDSSIYLCSVPSGETQYFGPGTRLLVL.

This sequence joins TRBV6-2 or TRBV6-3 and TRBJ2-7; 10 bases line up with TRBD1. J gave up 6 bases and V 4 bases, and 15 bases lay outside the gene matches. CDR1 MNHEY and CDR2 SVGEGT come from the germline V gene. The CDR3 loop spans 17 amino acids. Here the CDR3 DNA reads TGTGCCAGCAGTTCCCTAAAAAGACAGGGGGCACCCGTCGAGCAGTACGTC. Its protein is CASSSLKRQGAPVEQYV.

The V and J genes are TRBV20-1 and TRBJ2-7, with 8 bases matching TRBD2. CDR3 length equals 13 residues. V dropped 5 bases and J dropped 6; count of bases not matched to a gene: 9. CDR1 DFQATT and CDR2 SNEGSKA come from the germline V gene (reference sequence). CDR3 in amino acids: CSAGRGDLGEQYF. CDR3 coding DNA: TGCAGTGCTGGGCGGGGGGATTTGGGCGAGCAGTACTTC.

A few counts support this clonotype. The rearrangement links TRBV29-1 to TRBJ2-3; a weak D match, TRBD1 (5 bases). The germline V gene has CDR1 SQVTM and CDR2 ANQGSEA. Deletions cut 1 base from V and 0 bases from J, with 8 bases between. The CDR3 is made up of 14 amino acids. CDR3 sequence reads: CSVEGDRSTDTQYF. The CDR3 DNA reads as TGCAGCGTTGAAGGTGACAGAAGCACAGATACGCAGTATTTT.

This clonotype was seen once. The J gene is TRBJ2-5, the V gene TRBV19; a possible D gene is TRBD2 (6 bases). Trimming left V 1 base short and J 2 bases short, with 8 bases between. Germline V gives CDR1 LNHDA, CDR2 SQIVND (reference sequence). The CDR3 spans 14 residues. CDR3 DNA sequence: TGTGCCAGTAGTATAGGTGGGGGGCAAGAGACCCAGTACTTC. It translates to CASSIGGGQETQYF.

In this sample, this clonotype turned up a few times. CDR3 sequence: CATSRAVTTDTQYF. CDR3 sequence (DNA): TGTGCCACCAGCAGAGCGGTGACCACAGATACGCAGTATTTT. J is TRBJ2-3 and V is TRBV15; no firm D call. CDR1 is LNHNV, CDR2 YYDKDF, per germline (reference sequence). The CDR3 is 14 amino acids. V lost 1 base and J lost 2, with 7 bases in between. Full variable domain (rest looked up from reference TRBV15 and TRBJ2-3): DAMVIQNPRYQVTQFGKPVTLSCSQTLNHNVMYWYQQKSSQAPKLLFHYYDKDFNNEADTPDNFQSRRPNTSFCFLDIRSPGLGDTAMYLCATSRAVTTDTQYFGPGTRLTVL.

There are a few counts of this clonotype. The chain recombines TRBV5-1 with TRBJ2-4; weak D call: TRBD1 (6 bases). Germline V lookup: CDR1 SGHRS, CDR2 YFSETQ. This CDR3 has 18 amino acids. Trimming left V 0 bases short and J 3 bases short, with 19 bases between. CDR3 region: CASSLAAGDIMDKNIQYF. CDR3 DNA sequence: TGCGCCAGCAGCTTGGCGGCAGGGGATATTATGGACAAAAACATTCAGTACTTC. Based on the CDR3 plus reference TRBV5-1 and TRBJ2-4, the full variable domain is KAGVTQTPRYLIKTRGQQVTLSCSPISGHRSVSWYQQTPGQGLQFLFEYFSETQRNKGNFPGRFSGRQFSNSRSEMNVSTLELGDSALYLCASSLAAGDIMDKNIQYFGAGTRLSVL.

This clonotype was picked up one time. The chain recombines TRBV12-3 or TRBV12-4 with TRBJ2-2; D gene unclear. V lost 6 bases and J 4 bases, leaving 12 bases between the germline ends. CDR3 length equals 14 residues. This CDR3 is CASRRTMPTGELFF. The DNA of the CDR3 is TGTGCCAGCAGGAGGACGATGCCCACCGGGGAGCTGTTTTTT.

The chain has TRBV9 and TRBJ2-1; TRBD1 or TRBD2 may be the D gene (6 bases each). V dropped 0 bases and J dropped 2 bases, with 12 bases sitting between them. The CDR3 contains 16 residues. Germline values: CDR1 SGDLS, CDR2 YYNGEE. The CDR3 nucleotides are TGTGCCAGCAGCGTAGGTGGGGGGCACCCCTACAATGAGCAGTTCTTC. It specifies CASSVGGGHPYNEQFF.

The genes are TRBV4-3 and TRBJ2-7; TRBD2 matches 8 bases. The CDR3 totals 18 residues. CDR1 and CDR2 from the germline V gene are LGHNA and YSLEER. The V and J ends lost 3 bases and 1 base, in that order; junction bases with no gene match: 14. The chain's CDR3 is CASSQSAVLRGVSYEQYF. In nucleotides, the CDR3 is TGCGCCAGCAGCCAGAGCGCCGTTTTGCGGGGGGTGTCCTACGAGCAGTACTTC.

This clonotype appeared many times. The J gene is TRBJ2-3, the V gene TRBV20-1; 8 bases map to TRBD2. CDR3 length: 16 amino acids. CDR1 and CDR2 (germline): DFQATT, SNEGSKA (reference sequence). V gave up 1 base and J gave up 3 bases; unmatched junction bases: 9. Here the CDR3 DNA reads TGCAGTGCTAGAGCCCGGGGGGGAGTTAGGACAGATACGCAGTATTTT. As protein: CSARARGGVRTDTQYF.

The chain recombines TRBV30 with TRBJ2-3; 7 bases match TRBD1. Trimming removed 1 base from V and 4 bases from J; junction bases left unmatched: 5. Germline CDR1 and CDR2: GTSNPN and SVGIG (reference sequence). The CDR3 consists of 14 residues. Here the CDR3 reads CAWSGGGAPDTQYF. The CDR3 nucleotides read TGTGCCTGGAGTGGAGGGGGCGCCCCAGATACGCAGTATTTT.

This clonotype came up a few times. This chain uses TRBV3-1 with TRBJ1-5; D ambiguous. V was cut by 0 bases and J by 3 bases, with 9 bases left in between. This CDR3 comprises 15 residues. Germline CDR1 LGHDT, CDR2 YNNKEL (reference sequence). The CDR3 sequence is CASSQDPDANQPQHF. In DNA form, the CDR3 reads TGTGCCAGCAGCCAAGACCCGGACGCCAATCAGCCCCAGCATTTT.

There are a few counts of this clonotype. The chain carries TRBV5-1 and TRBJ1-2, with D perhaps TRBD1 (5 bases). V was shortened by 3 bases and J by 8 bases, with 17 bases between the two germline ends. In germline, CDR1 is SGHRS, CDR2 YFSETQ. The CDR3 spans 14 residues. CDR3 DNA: TGCGCCAGCAGCTCGGACAAAGTTTGGGGAGGCTACACCTTC. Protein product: CASSSDKVWGGYTF.

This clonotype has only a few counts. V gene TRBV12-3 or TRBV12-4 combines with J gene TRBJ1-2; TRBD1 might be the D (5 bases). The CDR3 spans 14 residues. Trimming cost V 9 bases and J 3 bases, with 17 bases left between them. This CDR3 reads CASSTRQSHYGYTF. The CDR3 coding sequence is TGTGCCAGTTCCACGAGACAGTCCCACTATGGCTACACCTTC.

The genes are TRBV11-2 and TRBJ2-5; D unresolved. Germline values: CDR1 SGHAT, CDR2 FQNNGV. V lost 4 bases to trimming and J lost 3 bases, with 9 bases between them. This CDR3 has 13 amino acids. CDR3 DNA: TGTGCCAGCAGCTATGGTACGGAAGAGACCCAGTACTTC. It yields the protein CASSYGTEETQYF.